A single sample gave rise to the 10 T cell receptor beta chains below, sequenced in a study of cytomegalovirus exposure and HLA in healthy donors. This PCR relied on a set of 60 Vbeta primers and 13 Jbeta primers. The repertoire was sequenced with immunoSEQ multiplex PCR; TCRdb's copy has only in-frame clones and lacks some. Found here are 120,000 or so clones, more than 60% of them singletons; the top ten hold less than 9%. Sequencing was performed on PBMCs. All receptors come from a woman between 40 and 55 years old in good health and CMV-seropositive.

Comments on this clone: This same CDR3 is encoded by further DNA sequences in the sample. CDR3 sequence reads: CASSDRDWQYF. CDR3 nucleotide sequence: TGTGCCAGCAGCGACCGGGACTGGCAGTACTTC. The chain has TRBV11-2 and TRBJ2-7; TRBD2 is a possible D gene (6 bases). The CDR3 extends over 11 amino acids. From germline, CDR1 is SGHAT and CDR2 FQNNGV. The ends were cut back, 5 bases at V and 9 bases at J, with 11 bases in the middle.

This clone was found once. This chain connects TRBV5-6 to TRBJ2-7; 8 bases align to TRBD1. The CDR3 runs 14 residues. Trimming removed 7 bases from V and 3 bases from J; junction bases left unmatched: 9. Germline V CDR1 and CDR2: SGHDT, YYEEEE. The CDR3: CASEGRTGIYEQYF. The CDR3 coding sequence is TGTGCCAGCGAGGGTCGGACAGGGATCTACGAGCAGTACTTC.

The chain couples TRBV28 to TRBJ1-1; D gene unclear. Trimming took 4 bases from V and 1 from J, leaving 4 bases between them. From germline, CDR1 is MDHEN and CDR2 SYDVKM. The CDR3 covers 12 residues. This CDR3 reads CASSSWNTEAFF. Written as DNA, the CDR3 is TGTGCCAGCAGTTCCTGGAACACTGAAGCTTTCTTT.

The chain carries TRBV5-1 and TRBJ2-5; the match to TRBD2 covers 10 bases. Gene TRBJ2-7 matches the end of the DNA better, so the J call may be wrong. The germline V gene encodes CDR1 SGHRS and CDR2 YFSETQ. The CDR3 sequence is 15 residues long. The CDR3 region is CASGLAGASAYEQYF. Written as DNA, the CDR3 is TGCGCCAGCGGGCTAGCGGGGGCATCAGCCTACGAGCAGTACTTC.

For the CDR3, the DNA is TGTGCCAGCTCACCGAGGGGGACTAGCGGGCACAATGAGCAGTTCTTC. Encoded protein: CASSPRGTSGHNEQFF. The rearrangement uses TRBV18 and TRBJ2-1; 12 positions match TRBD2. CDR3 length: 16 amino acids. Germline lookup yields CDR1 KGHSH and CDR2 LQKENI. Trimming cost V 3 bases and J 5 bases; bases outside gene matches: 5.

The chain uses TRBV5-1 and TRBJ2-3, with TRBD2 matching 8 bases. Germline V gene data show CDR1 as SGHRS and CDR2 as YFSETQ. J gave up 0 bases and V 5 bases, and 8 bases lay outside the gene matches. The CDR3 contains 16 residues. For the CDR3, the DNA is TGCGCCAGCAGTCCTACTAGCGGAACAAGCACAGATACGCAGTATTTT. Protein product: CASSPTSGTSTDTQYF.

The gene calls are TRBV11-2 and TRBJ2-3; TRBD2 might be the D (6 bases). Germline CDR1 and CDR2: SGHAT and FQNNGV. There are 13 residues in the CDR3. Trimming stripped 8 bases from V and 7 bases from J, with 16 bases between. In nucleotides, the CDR3 is TGTGCCAGCGCCGACGCGGGGATAAATACGCAGTATTTT. This gives the protein CASADAGINTQYF.

This sequence joins TRBV4-1 and TRBJ2-2; D remains unclear. Germline values: CDR1 MGHRA, CDR2 YSYEKL. The germline V and J ends were trimmed by 0 bases and 6 bases, with 14 bases remaining between them. CDR3 length: 16 residues. The DNA of the CDR3 is TGCGCCAGCAGCCAAGATGCAAGTAGCCGCGCCGGGGAGCTGTTTTTT. It encodes CASSQDASSRAGELFF.

The chain couples TRBV28 to TRBJ2-7, with D unclear. V gave up 4 bases and J gave up 0 bases, with 19 bases separating them. The CDR3 runs to 17 residues. Germline V gene data show CDR1 as MDHEN and CDR2 as SYDVKM. CDR3 sequence reads: CASSSILLAGSSYEQYF. The CDR3 bases are TGTGCCAGCAGTTCTATTCTCTTGGCAGGTTCCTCCTACGAGCAGTACTTC. Variable domain in full (rest from reference TRBV28 and TRBJ2-7): DVKVTQSSRYLVKRTGEKVFLECVQDMDHENMFWYRQDPGLGLRLIYFSYDVKMKEKGDIPEGYSVSREKKERFSLILESASTNQTSMYLCASSSILLAGSSYEQYFGPGTRLTVT.

The chain uses TRBV28 and TRBJ2-5; 13 nucleotides match TRBD2. Germline V gene data show CDR1 as MDHEN and CDR2 as SYDVKM. J lost 5 bases, V lost 2 bases, and 14 bases had no gene match. The CDR3 is made up of 19 amino acids. CDR3 nucleotides: TGTGCCAGCAGTTTACGCGGGACTAGCGGGATCTCTAGGCTTGAGACCCAGTACTTC. This translates into CASSLRGTSGISRLETQYF.